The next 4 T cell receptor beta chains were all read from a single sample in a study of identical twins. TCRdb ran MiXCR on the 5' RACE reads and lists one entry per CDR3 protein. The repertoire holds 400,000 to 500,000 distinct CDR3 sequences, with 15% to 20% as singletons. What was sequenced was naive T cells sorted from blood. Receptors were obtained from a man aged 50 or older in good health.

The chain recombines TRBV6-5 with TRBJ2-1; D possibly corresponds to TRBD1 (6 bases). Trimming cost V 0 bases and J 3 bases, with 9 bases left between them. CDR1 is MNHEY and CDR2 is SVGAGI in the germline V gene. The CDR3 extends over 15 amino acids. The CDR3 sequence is CASSYSGADYNEQFF. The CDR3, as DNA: TGTGCCAGCAGTTACTCGGGGGCGGACTACAATGAGCAGTTCTTC.

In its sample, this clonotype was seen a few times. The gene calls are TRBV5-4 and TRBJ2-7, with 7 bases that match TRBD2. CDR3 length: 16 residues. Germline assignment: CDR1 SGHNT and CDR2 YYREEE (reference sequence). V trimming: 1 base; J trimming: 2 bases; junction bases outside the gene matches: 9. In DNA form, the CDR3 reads TGTGCCAGCAGCTTGCCTATGGGGAGGGGAACCTACGAGCAGTACTTC. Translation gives CASSLPMGRGTYEQYF. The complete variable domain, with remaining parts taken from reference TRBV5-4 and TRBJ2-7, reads ETGVTQSPTHLIKTRGQQVTLRCSSQSGHNTVSWYQQALGQGPQFIFQYYREEENGRGNFPPRFSGLQFPNYSSELNVNALELDDSALYLCASSLPMGRGTYEQYFGPGTRLTVT.

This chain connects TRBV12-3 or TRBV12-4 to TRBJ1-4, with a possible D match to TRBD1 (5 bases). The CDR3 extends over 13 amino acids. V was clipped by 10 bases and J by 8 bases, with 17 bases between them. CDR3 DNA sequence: TGTGCCACCACTGGGCAGGGAAACGAAAAACTGTTTTTT. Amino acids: CATTGQGNEKLFF.

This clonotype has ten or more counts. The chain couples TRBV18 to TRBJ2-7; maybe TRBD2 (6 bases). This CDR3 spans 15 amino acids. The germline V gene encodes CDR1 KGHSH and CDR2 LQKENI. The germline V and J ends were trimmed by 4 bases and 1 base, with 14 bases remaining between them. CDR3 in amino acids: CASSLSTSPSYEQYF. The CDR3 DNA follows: TGTGCCAGCTCACTGTCGACTAGTCCTTCCTACGAGCAGTACTTC.